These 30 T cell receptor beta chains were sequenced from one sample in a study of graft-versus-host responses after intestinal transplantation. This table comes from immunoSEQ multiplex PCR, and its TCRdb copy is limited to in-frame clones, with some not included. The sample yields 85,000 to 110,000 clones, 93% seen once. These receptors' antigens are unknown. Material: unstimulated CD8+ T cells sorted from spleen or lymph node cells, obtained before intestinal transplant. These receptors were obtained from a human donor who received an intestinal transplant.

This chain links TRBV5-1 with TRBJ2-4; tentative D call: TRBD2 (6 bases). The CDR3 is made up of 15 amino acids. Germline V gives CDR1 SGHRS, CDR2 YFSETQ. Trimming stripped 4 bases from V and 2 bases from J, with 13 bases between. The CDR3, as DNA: TGCGCCAGCAGCCGGGACTCCCAGACCAAAAACATTCAGTACTTC. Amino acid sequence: CASSRDSQTKNIQYF. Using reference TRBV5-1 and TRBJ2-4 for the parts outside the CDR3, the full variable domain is KAGVTQTPRYLIKTRGQQVTLSCSPISGHRSVSWYQQTPGQGLQFLFEYFSETQRNKGNFPGRFSGRQFSNSRSEMNVSTLELGDSALYLCASSRDSQTKNIQYFGAGTRLSVL.

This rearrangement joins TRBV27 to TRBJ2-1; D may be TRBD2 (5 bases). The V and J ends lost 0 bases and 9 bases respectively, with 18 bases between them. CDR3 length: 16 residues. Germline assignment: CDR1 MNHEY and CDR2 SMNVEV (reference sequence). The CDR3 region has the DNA TGTGCCAGCAGTTTATCCCTCATTACTTCCCGGGGTGAGCAGTTCTTC. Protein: CASSLSLITSRGEQFF.

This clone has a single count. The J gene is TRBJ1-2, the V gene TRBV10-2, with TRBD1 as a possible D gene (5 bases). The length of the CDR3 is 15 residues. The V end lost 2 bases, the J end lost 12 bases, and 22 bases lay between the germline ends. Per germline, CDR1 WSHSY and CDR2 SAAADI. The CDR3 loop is CASSELGKRGWGHTF. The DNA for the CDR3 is TGCGCCAGCAGTGAGCTGGGGAAGAGGGGTTGGGGCCACACCTTC.

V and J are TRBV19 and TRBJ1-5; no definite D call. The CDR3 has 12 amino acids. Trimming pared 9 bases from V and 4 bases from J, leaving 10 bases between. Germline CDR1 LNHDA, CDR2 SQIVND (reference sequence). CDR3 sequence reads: CASRFSNQPQHF. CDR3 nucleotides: TGTGCCAGCCGTTTTAGTAATCAGCCCCAGCATTTT. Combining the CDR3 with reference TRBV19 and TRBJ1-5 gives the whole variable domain DGGITQSPKYLFRKEGQNVTLSCEQNLNHDAMYWYRQDPGQGLRLIYYSQIVNDFQKGDIAEGYSVSREKKESFPLTVTSAQKNPTAFYLCASRFSNQPQHFGDGTRLSIL.

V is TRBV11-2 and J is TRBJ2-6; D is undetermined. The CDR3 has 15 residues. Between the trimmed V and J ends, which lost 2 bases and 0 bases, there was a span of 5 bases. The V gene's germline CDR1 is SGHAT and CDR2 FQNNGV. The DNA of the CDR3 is TGTGCCAGCAGCTTATACTACTCTGGGGCCAACGTCCTGACTTTC. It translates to CASSLYYSGANVLTF.

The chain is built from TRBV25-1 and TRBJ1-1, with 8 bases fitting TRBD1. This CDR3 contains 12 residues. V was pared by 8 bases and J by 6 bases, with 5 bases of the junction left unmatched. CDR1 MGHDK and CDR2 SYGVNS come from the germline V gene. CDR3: CASADRGAEAFF. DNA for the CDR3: TGTGCCAGCGCCGACAGGGGTGCTGAAGCTTTCTTT.

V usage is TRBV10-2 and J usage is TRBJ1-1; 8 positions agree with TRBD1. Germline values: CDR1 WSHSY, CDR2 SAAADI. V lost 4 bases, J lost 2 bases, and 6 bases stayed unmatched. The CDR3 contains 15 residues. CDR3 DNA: TGCGCCAGCAGTGTAACAGGGGGATCTAACACTGAAGCTTTCTTT. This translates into CASSVTGGSNTEAFF.

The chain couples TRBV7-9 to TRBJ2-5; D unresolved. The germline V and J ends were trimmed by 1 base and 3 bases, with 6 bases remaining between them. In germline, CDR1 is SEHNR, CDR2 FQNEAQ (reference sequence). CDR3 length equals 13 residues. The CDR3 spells CASSLDQEETQYF. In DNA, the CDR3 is TGTGCCAGCAGCTTAGACCAGGAAGAGACCCAGTACTTC.

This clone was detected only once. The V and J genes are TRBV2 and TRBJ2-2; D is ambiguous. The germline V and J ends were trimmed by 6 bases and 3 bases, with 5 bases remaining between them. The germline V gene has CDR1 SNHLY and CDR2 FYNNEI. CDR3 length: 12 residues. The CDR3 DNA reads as TGTGCCAGCAGAATTCACACCGGGGAGCTGTTTTTT. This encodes CASRIHTGELFF.

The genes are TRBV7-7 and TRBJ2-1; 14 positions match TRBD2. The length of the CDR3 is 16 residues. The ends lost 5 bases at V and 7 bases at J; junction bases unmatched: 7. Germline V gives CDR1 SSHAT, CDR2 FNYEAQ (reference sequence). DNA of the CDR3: TGTGCCAGCAGCCCCTGGACTAGCGGGGGGCAAAATGAGCAGTTCTTC. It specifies CASSPWTSGGQNEQFF. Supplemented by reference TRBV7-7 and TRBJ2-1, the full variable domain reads GAGVSQSPRYKVTKRGQDVTLRCDPISSHATLYWYQQALGQGPEFLTYFNYEAQPDKSGLPSDRFSAERPEGSISTLTIQRTEQRDSAMYRCASSPWTSGGQNEQFFGPGTRLTVL.

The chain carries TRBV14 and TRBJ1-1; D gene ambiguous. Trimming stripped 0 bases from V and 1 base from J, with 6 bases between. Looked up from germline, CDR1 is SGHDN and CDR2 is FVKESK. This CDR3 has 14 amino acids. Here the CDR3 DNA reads TGTGCCAGCAGCCAAGAGCTCGGGAACACTGAAGCTTTCTTT. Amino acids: CASSQELGNTEAFF. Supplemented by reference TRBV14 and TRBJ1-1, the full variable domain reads EAGVTQFPSHSVIEKGQTVTLRCDPISGHDNLYWYRRVMGKEIKFLLHFVKESKQDESGMPNNRFLAERTGGTYSTLKVQPAELEDSGVYFCASSQELGNTEAFFGQGTRLTVV.

The CDR3 spells CASSLGIANEQYF. Here the CDR3 DNA reads TGTGCCAGCAGCTTAGGGATTGCTAACGAGCAGTACTTC. The rearrangement links TRBV5-6 to TRBJ2-7, with D hard to call. Looked up from germline, CDR1 is SGHDT and CDR2 is YYEEEE. Between the trimmed V and J ends, which lost 2 bases and 5 bases, there was a span of 11 bases. The length of the CDR3 is 13 residues.

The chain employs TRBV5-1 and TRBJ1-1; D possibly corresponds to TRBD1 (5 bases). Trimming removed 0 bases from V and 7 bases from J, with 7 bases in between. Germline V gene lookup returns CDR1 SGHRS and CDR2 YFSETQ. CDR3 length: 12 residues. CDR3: CASSLGRDEAFF. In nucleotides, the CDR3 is TGCGCCAGCAGCTTGGGCAGGGATGAAGCTTTCTTT. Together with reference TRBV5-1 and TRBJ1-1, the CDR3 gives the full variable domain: KAGVTQTPRYLIKTRGQQVTLSCSPISGHRSVSWYQQTPGQGLQFLFEYFSETQRNKGNFPGRFSGRQFSNSRSEMNVSTLELGDSALYLCASSLGRDEAFFGQGTRLTVV.

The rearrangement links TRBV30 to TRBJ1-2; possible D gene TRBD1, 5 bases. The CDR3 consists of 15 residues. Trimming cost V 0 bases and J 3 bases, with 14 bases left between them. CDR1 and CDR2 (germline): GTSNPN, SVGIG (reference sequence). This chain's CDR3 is CAWSVSPGAYYGYTF. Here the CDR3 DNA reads TGTGCCTGGAGTGTCTCCCCCGGGGCCTACTATGGCTACACCTTC.

The CDR3 region has the DNA TGTGCCAGCAGTCACGGAGCGGACAGCTGGATGGGCTACACCTTC. Protein product: CASSHGADSWMGYTF. This sequence joins TRBV27 and TRBJ1-2; tentatively, D is TRBD1 (6 bases). CDR1 is MNHEY and CDR2 is SMNVEV in the germline V gene (reference sequence). The V end was cut by 5 bases, the J end by 8 bases, with 21 bases between. This CDR3 is built from 15 residues.

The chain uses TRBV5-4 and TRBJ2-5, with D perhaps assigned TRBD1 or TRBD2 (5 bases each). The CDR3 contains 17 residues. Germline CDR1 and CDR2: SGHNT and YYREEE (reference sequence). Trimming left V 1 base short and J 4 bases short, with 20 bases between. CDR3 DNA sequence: TGTGCCAGCAGCTTGACCGGGGCCGGTTTCTATTCAGAGACCCAGTACTTC. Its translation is CASSLTGAGFYSETQYF.

CDR3 loop: CASRGDRVDEQYF. CDR3 nucleotides: TGTGCCAGTAGAGGGGACAGGGTCGACGAGCAGTACTTC. The rearrangement uses TRBV19 and TRBJ2-7; 9 nucleotides agree with TRBD1. CDR1 LNHDA and CDR2 SQIVND come from the germline V gene (reference sequence). With 6 bases clipped from V and 5 bases from J, the junction kept 5 bases outside the gene matches. This CDR3 is built from 13 residues.

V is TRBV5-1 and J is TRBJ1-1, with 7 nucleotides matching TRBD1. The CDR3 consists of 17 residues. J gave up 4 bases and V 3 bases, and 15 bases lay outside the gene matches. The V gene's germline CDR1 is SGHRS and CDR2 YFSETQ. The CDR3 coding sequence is TGCGCCAGCAGCTCGTCCCTACCAGGGGGAAGCCTCACTGAAGCTTTCTTT. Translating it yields CASSSSLPGGSLTEAFF.

Here the CDR3 DNA reads TGTGCCAGCAGCTTGGGTATTAATGAAAAACTGTTTTTT. This sequence encodes CASSLGINEKLFF. This chain uses TRBV7-9 with TRBJ1-4; D not certain. This CDR3 spans 13 amino acids. The V gene's germline CDR1 is SEHNR and CDR2 FQNEAQ (reference sequence). V was shortened by 3 bases and J by 4 bases, with 6 bases between the two germline ends. Full variable domain (missing parts from reference TRBV7-9 and TRBJ1-4): DTGVSQNPRHKITKRGQNVTFRCDPISEHNRLYWYRQTLGQGPEFLTYFQNEAQLEKSRLLSDRFSAERPKGSFSTLEIQRTEQGDSAMYLCASSLGINEKLFFGSGTQLSVL.

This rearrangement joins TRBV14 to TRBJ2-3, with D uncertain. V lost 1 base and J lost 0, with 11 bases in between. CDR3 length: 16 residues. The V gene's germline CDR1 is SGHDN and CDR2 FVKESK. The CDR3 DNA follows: TGTGCCAGCAGCCAAGGGGAAGGCGGTAGCACAGATACGCAGTATTTT. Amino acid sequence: CASSQGEGGSTDTQYF.

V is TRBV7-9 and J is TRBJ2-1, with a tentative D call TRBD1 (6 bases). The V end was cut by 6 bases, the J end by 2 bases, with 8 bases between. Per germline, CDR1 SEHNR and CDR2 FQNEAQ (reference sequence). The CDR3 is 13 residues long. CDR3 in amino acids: CASRRQAYNEQFF. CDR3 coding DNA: TGTGCCAGCAGACGACAGGCCTACAATGAGCAGTTCTTC.

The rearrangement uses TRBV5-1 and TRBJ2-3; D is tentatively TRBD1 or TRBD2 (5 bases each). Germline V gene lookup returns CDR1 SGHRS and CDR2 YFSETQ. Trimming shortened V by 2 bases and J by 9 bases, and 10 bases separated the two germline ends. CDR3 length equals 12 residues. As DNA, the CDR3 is TGCGCCAGCAGCTTACATGGGGACACGCAGTATTTT. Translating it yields CASSLHGDTQYF.

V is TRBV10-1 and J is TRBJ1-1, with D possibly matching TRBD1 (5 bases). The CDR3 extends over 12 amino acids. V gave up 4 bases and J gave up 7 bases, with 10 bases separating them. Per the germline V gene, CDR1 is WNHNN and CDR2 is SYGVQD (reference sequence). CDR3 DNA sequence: TGCGCCAGCAGTGGTGGGACGGATGAAGCTTTCTTT. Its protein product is CASSGGTDEAFF.

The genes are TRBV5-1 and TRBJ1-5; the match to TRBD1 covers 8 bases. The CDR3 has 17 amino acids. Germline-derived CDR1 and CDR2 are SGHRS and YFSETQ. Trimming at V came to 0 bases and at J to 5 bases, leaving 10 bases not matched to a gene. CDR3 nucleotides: TGCGCCAGCAGCTTGGGGGGGAGGACAGGGTGGTATCAGCCCCAGCATTTT. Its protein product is CASSLGGRTGWYQPQHF. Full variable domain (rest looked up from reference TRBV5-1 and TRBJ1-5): KAGVTQTPRYLIKTRGQQVTLSCSPISGHRSVSWYQQTPGQGLQFLFEYFSETQRNKGNFPGRFSGRQFSNSRSEMNVSTLELGDSALYLCASSLGGRTGWYQPQHFGDGTRLSIL.

CDR3 sequence (DNA): TGTGCCAGCTCCGAGGTCCCCTACGAGCAGTACTTC. Its protein is CASSEVPYEQYF. The chain links TRBV6-5 to TRBJ2-7; D call uncertain. The CDR3 is made up of 12 amino acids. CDR1 is MNHEY and CDR2 is SVGAGI in the germline V gene. Trimming removed 8 bases at V and 2 bases at J, with 10 bases between.

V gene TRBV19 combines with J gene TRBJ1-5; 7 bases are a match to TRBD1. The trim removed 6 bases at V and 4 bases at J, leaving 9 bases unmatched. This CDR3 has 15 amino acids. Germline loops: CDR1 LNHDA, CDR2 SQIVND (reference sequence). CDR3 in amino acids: CASRPVTGLNQPQHF. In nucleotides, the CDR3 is TGTGCCAGTAGGCCCGTGACAGGGCTTAATCAGCCCCAGCATTTT.

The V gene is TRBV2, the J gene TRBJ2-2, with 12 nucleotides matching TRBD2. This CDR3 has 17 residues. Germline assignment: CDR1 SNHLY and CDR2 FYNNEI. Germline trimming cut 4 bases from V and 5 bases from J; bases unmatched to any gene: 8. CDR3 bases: TGTGCCAGCAGTGTCCCTAGCGGGGGGGCCGGAACCGGGGAGCTGTTTTTT. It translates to CASSVPSGGAGTGELFF. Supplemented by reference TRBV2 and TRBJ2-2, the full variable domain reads EPEVTQTPSHQVTQMGQEVILRCVPISNHLYFYWYRQILGQKVEFLVSFYNNEISEKSEIFDDQFSVERPDGSNFTLKIRSTKLEDSAMYFCASSVPSGGAGTGELFFGEGSRLTVL.

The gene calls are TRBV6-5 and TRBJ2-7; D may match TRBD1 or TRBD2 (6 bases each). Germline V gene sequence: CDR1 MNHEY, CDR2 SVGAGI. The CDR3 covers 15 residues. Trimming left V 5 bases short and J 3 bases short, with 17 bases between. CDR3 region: CASSLLTGASYEQYF. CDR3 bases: TGTGCCAGCAGTCTACTGACGGGGGCAAGCTACGAGCAGTACTTC.

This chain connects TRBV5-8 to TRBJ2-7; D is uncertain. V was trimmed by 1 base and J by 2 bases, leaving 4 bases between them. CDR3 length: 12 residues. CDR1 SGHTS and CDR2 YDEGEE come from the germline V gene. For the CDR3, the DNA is TGTGCCAGCAGCTTGAATGCCTACGAGCAGTACTTC. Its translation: CASSLNAYEQYF.

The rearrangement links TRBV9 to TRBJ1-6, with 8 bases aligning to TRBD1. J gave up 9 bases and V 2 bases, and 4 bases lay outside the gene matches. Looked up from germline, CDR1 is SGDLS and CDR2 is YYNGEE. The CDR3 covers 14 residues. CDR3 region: CASSVSRGPSPLHF. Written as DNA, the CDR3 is TGTGCCAGCAGCGTTAGCAGGGGGCCTTCACCCCTCCACTTT. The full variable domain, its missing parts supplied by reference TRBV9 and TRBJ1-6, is DSGVTQTPKHLITATGQRVTLRCSPRSGDLSVYWYQQSLDQGLQFLIQYYNGEERAKGNILERFSAQQFPDLHSELNLSSLELGDSALYFCASSVSRGPSPLHFGNGTRLTVT.